This TCR beta chain derives from a study of blood T cell repertoires in COVID-19. For the study at large: Samples came from the United States, Italy and Spain, spanning acute and convalescent COVID-19. PBMCs, B-cell-depleted T cells, or T cells provided the cDNA or gDNA that made up the material.

V was cut by 4 bases and J by 9 bases, with 19 bases left in between. The CDR3 extends over 15 amino acids. Germline CDR1 and CDR2: SGHTA and FQGNSA. Sequencing used immunoSEQ multiplex PCR; TCRdb keeps in-frame clones, though not all of them. The sample has tens of thousands of clones, around nine tenths seen once. The V and J genes are TRBV7-2 and TRBJ2-1; maybe TRBD2 (5 bases). The receptor comes from a man aged 50-60 years with active COVID-19. Sequenced: peripheral blood. The CDR3 protein is CASSSTLGGSGEQFF. In DNA, the CDR3 is TGTGCCAGCAGCTCGACCCTTGGAGGCTCGGGTGAGCAGTTCTTC.